The 5 T cell receptor beta chains reported below all come from one sample, sequenced in a study of blood T cell repertoires in COVID-19. Assay: immunoSEQ multiplex PCR; the TCRdb copy retains only in-frame clones and omits some. In the table there are 400,000 to 450,000 clones, 89% of which are singletons. The sequenced sample consisted of peripheral blood. These receptors were obtained from a woman aged 40 to 50 with COVID-19, enrolled during active disease.

The table lists this clone with a few counts. The chain has TRBV4-2 and TRBJ2-7; TRBD2 aligns across 8 bases. V lost 1 base, J lost 2 bases, and 4 bases stayed unmatched. The V gene's germline CDR1 is LGHNA and CDR2 YNFKEQ. The CDR3 runs 15 residues. The CDR3 protein is CASSQGTGGAYEQYF. CDR3 in DNA: TGTGCCAGCAGCCAAGGGACGGGGGGGGCCTACGAGCAGTACTTC.

The gene calls are TRBV25-1 and TRBJ1-4, with D perhaps matching TRBD1 (5 bases). The CDR3 has 18 residues. V lost 4 bases and J lost 0, with 18 bases in between. In germline, CDR1 is MGHDK, CDR2 SYGVNS. The CDR3 DNA sequence: TGTGCCAGCAGTGGGACACGGTCGTTGAGAGCAACTAATGAAAAACTGTTTTTT. Amino acids: CASSGTRSLRATNEKLFF.

V gene TRBV19 combines with J gene TRBJ2-4, with 7 bases fitting TRBD1. The CDR3 covers 13 residues. CDR1 and CDR2 (germline): LNHDA, SQIVND (reference sequence). The J segment lost 7 bases and the V segment lost 6 bases, leaving 6 bases of the junction unmatched. CDR3 sequence: CASREDRANIQYF. The CDR3 bases are TGTGCCAGTAGGGAAGACAGGGCGAACATTCAGTACTTC.

V gene TRBV27 combines with J gene TRBJ2-3; D may be TRBD2 (5 bases). Germline V gene lookup returns CDR1 MNHEY and CDR2 SMNVEV (reference sequence). Trimming took off 3 bases at V and 0 bases at J, with 13 bases between the two ends. This CDR3 has 16 residues. CDR3 sequence (DNA): TGTGCCAGCAGTTTGGTCGTAGCGACTAGCACAGATACGCAGTATTTT. Protein product: CASSLVVATSTDTQYF.

V usage is TRBV20-1 and J usage is TRBJ2-3; 8 positions match TRBD2. This CDR3 has 14 amino acids. Germline-derived CDR1 and CDR2 are DFQATT and SNEGSKA (reference sequence). V trimming: 3 bases; J trimming: 4 bases; junction bases outside the gene matches: 6. CDR3 loop: CSASIGTSADTQYF. The CDR3 nucleotides are TGCAGTGCTAGTATCGGGACTAGTGCAGATACGCAGTATTTT.